The 27 T cell receptor beta chains below come from one sample, sequenced in a study of T cell repertoires in cytomegalovirus infection. TCRdb re-derived calls from the reads in MiXCR, one entry per CDR3 protein. The sample shows approximately 910,000 distinct CDR3 sequences, less than 35% of them seen only once. No antigen has been assigned to these receptors. Sequencing used cultured CD8+ T cells from PBMCs, obtained from culture after CMV antigen stimulation. These receptors came from a human donor in good health (CMV status not recorded). Some clones in this sample may be carry-over from other donors' samples.

This clonotype was picked up a small number of times. The chain recombines TRBV4-1 with TRBJ1-1; D is unclear. Trimming shortened V by 4 bases and J by 2 bases, and 11 bases separated the two germline ends. The CDR3 has 14 amino acids. The germline V gene has CDR1 MGHRA and CDR2 YSYEKL. DNA of the CDR3: TGCGCCAGCAGCCCAGCGTCTTTAAACACTGAAGCTTTCTTT. It is translated as CASSPASLNTEAFF.

A few counts support this clonotype. V and J are TRBV6-5 and TRBJ1-1, with D perhaps matching TRBD1 (5 bases). CDR1 and CDR2 (germline): MNHEY, SVGAGI. V shed 4 bases and J shed 1 base, with 13 bases lying between them. The CDR3 loop spans 15 amino acids. CDR3 region: CASSFETTGNTEAFF. The CDR3 DNA reads TGTGCCAGCAGTTTCGAAACCACAGGGAACACTGAAGCTTTCTTT.

The sample holds a few counts of this clonotype. The chain employs TRBV7-9 and TRBJ1-1; tentative D call: TRBD1 (6 bases). The V end was cut by 4 bases, the J end by 8 bases, with 17 bases between. The CDR3 sequence is 14 residues long. Per germline, CDR1 SEHNR and CDR2 FQNEAQ (reference sequence). The DNA for the CDR3 is TGTGCCAGCAGCTCCGACAGGACCGCTATCGAAGCTTTCTTT. This translates into CASSSDRTAIEAFF.

The chain combines TRBV6-8 with TRBJ1-5; D may be TRBD1 (5 bases). V lost 5 bases, J lost 2 bases, and 13 bases lay in between. The CDR3 totals 15 residues. The germline V gene encodes CDR1 MNHGY and CDR2 SAAAGT. DNA for the CDR3: TGTGCCAGCAGTAAGGACACGCGGGGCAATCAGCCCCAGCATTTT. Amino acid sequence: CASSKDTRGNQPQHF.

This clonotype was seen a handful of times. CDR3 in DNA: TGTGCCAGCAGCTTTCGGGAAGGGGGCTACACCTTC. This translates into CASSFREGGYTF. The chain is built from TRBV7-6 and TRBJ1-2; no clear D gene. CDR1 is SGHVS, CDR2 FNYEAQ, per germline. CDR3 size: 12 residues. Trimming shortened V by 3 bases and J by 8 bases, and 10 bases separated the two germline ends.

The V gene is TRBV3-1, the J gene TRBJ2-7; D possibly corresponds to TRBD1 (5 bases). The V end was cut by 3 bases, the J end by 1 base, with 13 bases between. Germline assignment: CDR1 LGHDT and CDR2 YNNKEL (reference sequence). This CDR3 region has 15 residues. The DNA of the CDR3 is TGTGCCAGCAGCCATGCTGCGACAGTATCCTACGAGCAGTACTTC. Translation gives CASSHAATVSYEQYF.

V usage is TRBV20-1 and J usage is TRBJ2-7; D is undetermined. This CDR3 region has 12 residues. Trimming cost V 0 bases and J 2 bases, with 5 bases left between them. Germline V gene data show CDR1 as DFQATT and CDR2 as SNEGSKA (reference sequence). The DNA of the CDR3 is TGCAGTGCTAGAGAGGGCGCCTACGAGCAGTACGTC. This translates into CSAREGAYEQYV.

The rearrangement joins TRBV10-3 to TRBJ2-5; 7 positions agree with TRBD1. With V trimmed by 4 bases and J by 4 bases, 9 bases remained unmatched. The CDR3 contains 15 residues. Germline-derived CDR1 and CDR2 are ENHRY and SYGVKD. CDR3 residues: CAISGDRQGRETQYF. CDR3 nucleotides: TGTGCCATCAGTGGAGATCGACAGGGTCGAGAGACCCAGTACTTC.

The V and J genes are TRBV12-3 or TRBV12-4 and TRBJ2-1, with D possibly being TRBD1 (5 bases). The CDR3 length is 13 residues. Trimming removed 5 bases from V and 8 bases from J, with 13 bases in between. This chain's CDR3 is CASSQTTVDEQFF. CDR3 DNA: TGTGCCAGCAGTCAAACGACAGTCGATGAGCAGTTCTTC.

The chain carries TRBV7-8 and TRBJ1-2; no reliable D call. Trimming stripped 4 bases from V and 0 bases from J, with 15 bases between. This CDR3 comprises 16 residues. CDR1 SGHVS and CDR2 FQNEAQ come from the germline V gene. This chain's CDR3 is CASSSPRTIPNYGYTF. Written as DNA, the CDR3 is TGTGCCAGCAGCTCCCCTCGGACGATTCCTAACTATGGCTACACCTTC.

The rearrangement uses TRBV6-2 or TRBV6-3 and TRBJ1-1; 9 bases are a match to TRBD1. CDR3 length: 16 residues. Unmatched junction bases numbered 3, after V lost 0 bases and J lost 1 base. CDR1 MNHEY and CDR2 SVGEGT come from the germline V gene. The CDR3 sequence is CASSYSPGQGNTEAFF. CDR3 nucleotide sequence: TGTGCCAGCAGTTACTCGCCGGGACAGGGGAACACTGAAGCTTTCTTT.

V gene TRBV20-1 combines with J gene TRBJ2-2; 11 nucleotides line up with TRBD2. Germline CDR1 reads DFQATT; CDR2 reads SNEGSKA (reference sequence). The CDR3 is 16 residues long. The trim removed 6 bases at V and 2 bases at J, leaving 8 bases unmatched. The CDR3 protein is CSAKNSGGVNTGELFF. As DNA, the CDR3 is TGCAGTGCCAAAAATAGCGGGGGGGTTAACACCGGGGAGCTGTTTTTT.

This clonotype was counted many times. The chain links TRBV7-8 to TRBJ1-2; 7 bases match TRBD1. CDR1 SGHVS and CDR2 FQNEAQ come from the germline V gene. The trim removed 0 bases at V and 5 bases at J, leaving 9 bases unmatched. The CDR3 contains 16 residues. DNA for the CDR3: TGTGCCAGCAGCTTAGCGATTGGAGGGGGCGTTTATGGCTACACCTTC. This codes for CASSLAIGGGVYGYTF.

Remarks on this clonotype: This could be a read error, since a much larger clone is one nucleotide away. V gene TRBV28 combines with J gene TRBJ1-4; 7 bases match TRBD1. The trim removed 3 bases at V and 8 bases at J, leaving 6 bases unmatched. This CDR3 region has 14 residues. CDR1 and CDR2 (germline): MDHEN, SYDVKM. For the CDR3, the DNA is TGTGCCAGCAGTTTTAAGGGGGCGCGGGAAAAACTGTTTTTT. Its translation: CASSFKGAREKLFF.

This rearrangement joins TRBV27 to TRBJ2-7; 9 bases are a match to TRBD2. Germline V gene data show CDR1 as MNHEY and CDR2 as SMNVEV (reference sequence). This CDR3 spans 16 amino acids. Trimming took 0 bases from V and 1 from J; bases not matched to a gene: 4. In nucleotides, the CDR3 is TGTGCCAGCAGTTTATCGGGCACTAGCGGGTCCTACGAGCAGTACGTC. Translating it yields CASSLSGTSGSYEQYV.

Ten or more counts support this clonotype. The V and J genes are TRBV6-5 and TRBJ2-2; D unclear. The CDR3 spans 17 residues. V lost 2 bases to trimming and J lost 5 bases, with 18 bases between them. Germline values: CDR1 MNHEY, CDR2 SVGAGI. CDR3 sequence reads: CASSYTTLHVDTGELFF. CDR3 bases: TGTGCCAGCAGTTACACAACTTTACATGTGGATACCGGGGAGCTGTTTTTT.

This clonotype occurred many times. The V call is TRBV27, the J call TRBJ1-2; 9 nucleotides align to TRBD1. Germline trimming cut 6 bases from V and 4 bases from J; bases unmatched to any gene: 3. The CDR3 sequence is 13 residues long. CDR1 is MNHEY and CDR2 is SMNVEV in the germline V gene (reference sequence). CDR3 coding DNA: TGTGCCAGCAGCACAGGGGGCGGCTATGGCTACACCTTC. This gives the protein CASSTGGGYGYTF.

This clonotype was picked up a small number of times. This chain connects TRBV12-3 or TRBV12-4 to TRBJ1-1; the D gene is possibly TRBD1 (5 bases). V gave up 10 bases and J gave up 5 bases, with 14 bases separating them. CDR3 length: 12 residues. This CDR3 is CATTTGRTEAFF. CDR3 bases: TGTGCCACCACGACGGGACGGACTGAAGCTTTCTTT.

The DNA of the CDR3 is TGTGCCAGCTTTTTATCGGGGATGGACTATGGCTACACCTTC. Translating it yields CASFLSGMDYGYTF. The V call is TRBV18, the J call TRBJ1-2; D not certain. Germline V gene lookup returns CDR1 KGHSH and CDR2 LQKENI. The CDR3 has 14 amino acids. V lost 7 bases and J lost 3, with 15 bases in between.

This clonotype was detected only a few times. The V and J genes are TRBV2 and TRBJ2-7; 10 bases line up with TRBD1. J lost 3 bases, V lost 4 bases, and 6 bases had no gene match. Germline V gives CDR1 SNHLY, CDR2 FYNNEI. The CDR3 runs to 15 residues. The CDR3 sequence is CASSGGDRGIYEQYF. The CDR3 DNA is TGTGCCAGCAGTGGGGGGGACAGGGGCATCTACGAGCAGTACTTC.

The chain carries TRBV6-1 and TRBJ2-6; D is perhaps TRBD2 (6 bases). V lost 11 bases to trimming and J lost 2 bases, with 19 bases between them. The CDR3 has 16 residues. Germline V gives CDR1 MNHNS, CDR2 SASEGT. CDR3 sequence: CAVKEEGTAGANVLTF. The CDR3 region has the DNA TGTGCCGTTAAAGAGGAGGGAACTGCTGGGGCCAACGTCCTGACTTTC.

V is TRBV7-9 and J is TRBJ1-2; D is ambiguous. Trimming cost V 5 bases and J 4 bases, with 17 bases left between them. The CDR3 is made up of 15 amino acids. Per the germline V gene, CDR1 is SEHNR and CDR2 is FQNEAQ (reference sequence). CDR3: CASSPPEGGLYGYTF. The CDR3, as DNA: TGTGCCAGCAGCCCCCCGGAGGGAGGTCTCTATGGCTACACCTTC. The full variable domain, completed using reference TRBV7-9 and TRBJ1-2, is DTGVSQNPRHKITKRGQNVTFRCDPISEHNRLYWYRQTLGQGPEFLTYFQNEAQLEKSRLLSDRFSAERPKGSFSTLEIQRTEQGDSAMYLCASSPPEGGLYGYTFGSGTRLTVV.

This clonotype was seen more than once but under ten times. The CDR3 DNA sequence: TGTGCCAGCGAGGGGAGGACAGCTGGGGCCAACGTCCTGACTTTC. The encoded protein is CASEGRTAGANVLTF. V and J are TRBV2 and TRBJ2-6; D could derive from TRBD1 or TRBD2 (6 bases each). Trimming pared 8 bases from V and 2 bases from J, leaving 13 bases between. The CDR3 covers 15 residues. Germline CDR1 and CDR2: SNHLY and FYNNEI.

This clonotype was picked up a small number of times. The V call is TRBV11-2, the J call TRBJ1-3; maybe TRBD1 (5 bases). Germline V CDR1 and CDR2: SGHAT, FQNNGV. The CDR3 contains 16 residues. The V end lost 3 bases, the J end lost 0 bases, and 12 bases lay between the germline ends. The CDR3 is CASSFDSFSSGNTIYF. The CDR3, as DNA: TGTGCCAGCAGCTTTGACAGTTTTTCCTCTGGAAACACCATATATTTT.

This clonotype was observed many times. The gene calls are TRBV7-9 and TRBJ1-1, with D uncertain. This CDR3 comprises 12 residues. Germline lookup yields CDR1 SEHNR and CDR2 FQNEAQ (reference sequence). V dropped 3 bases and J dropped 6 bases, with 8 bases sitting between them. This chain's CDR3 is CASSLGSSEAFF. CDR3 nucleotides: TGTGCCAGCAGCTTGGGCAGCTCTGAAGCTTTCTTT. Combining the CDR3 with reference TRBV7-9 and TRBJ1-1 gives the whole variable domain DTGVSQNPRHKITKRGQNVTFRCDPISEHNRLYWYRQTLGQGPEFLTYFQNEAQLEKSRLLSDRFSAERPKGSFSTLEIQRTEQGDSAMYLCASSLGSSEAFFGQGTRLTVV.

The chain couples TRBV7-6 to TRBJ1-5; TRBD1 might be the D (6 bases). Looked up from germline, CDR1 is SGHVS and CDR2 is FNYEAQ. This CDR3 is 16 amino acids long. Trimming removed 5 bases at V and 3 bases at J, with 17 bases between. The CDR3 here is CASSERGGVPNQPQHF. DNA of the CDR3: TGTGCCAGCAGCGAAAGAGGGGGAGTTCCCAATCAGCCCCAGCATTTT.

Concerning this clonotype: A much larger clone differs from this one at a single base, so this may be a read error. The chain employs TRBV12-3 or TRBV12-4 and TRBJ2-3; TRBD1 might be the D (6 bases). The CDR3 is made up of 14 amino acids. For the CDR3, the DNA is TGTGCCCGCAGTTTTGTAGGGGGAGAAGATACGCAGTATTTT. Protein: CARSFVGGEDTQYF.